The 23 T cell receptor beta chains below all came from one sample that was sequenced in a study of neurological immune-mediated disorders. TCRdb passed the 5' RACE reads through MiXCR, listing each CDR3 protein once. The table includes 50,000 to 70,000 distinct CDR3 sequences, under 5% detected once. The sample was PBMCs. The receptors here all came from a man aged 30 to 39 with multiple sclerosis.

At least ten counts were recorded for this clonotype. The chain uses TRBV11-2 and TRBJ1-2; TRBD1 aligns across 7 bases. The germline V gene has CDR1 SGHAT and CDR2 FQNNGV. The ends lost 6 bases at V and 2 bases at J; junction bases unmatched: 9. This CDR3 spans 15 amino acids. The CDR3 coding sequence is TGTGCCAGCAGAAGGCCGGGACAGAAGAACTATGGCTACACCTTC. Its translation: CASRRPGQKNYGYTF.

Ten or more counts support this clonotype. The gene calls are TRBV29-1 and TRBJ1-1; tentative D call: TRBD1 (5 bases). V lost 1 base and J lost 7, with 19 bases in between. Germline V gives CDR1 SQVTM, CDR2 ANQGSEA. The CDR3 has 15 amino acids. The CDR3 region is CSVEVPDSRVNEAFF. DNA for the CDR3: TGCAGCGTTGAAGTCCCCGACAGCCGGGTGAATGAAGCTTTCTTT.

This clonotype was detected ten times or more. The chain carries TRBV7-9 and TRBJ2-2; D is possibly TRBD1 or TRBD2 (5 bases each). The CDR3 is 19 residues long. V gave up 5 bases and J gave up 5 bases, with 27 bases separating them. The germline CDR1 and CDR2 sequences are SEHNR and FQNEAQ (reference sequence). CDR3 sequence (DNA): TGTGCCAGCAGCCCCACCCGGACGGGACCCTCGCGAGCTACCGGGGAGCTGTTTTTT. It codes for CASSPTRTGPSRATGELFF.

The V gene is TRBV10-3, the J gene TRBJ2-7; TRBD1 aligns across 7 bases. This CDR3 has 13 amino acids. Germline V gene data show CDR1 as ENHRY and CDR2 as SYGVKD. Trimming took 11 bases from V and 2 from J; bases not matched to a gene: 9. In DNA, the CDR3 is TGTGCCGTCCAACAGGGGCCTACCTACGAGCAGTACTTC. This sequence encodes CAVQQGPTYEQYF.

This clonotype has ten or more counts. The genes are TRBV24-1 and TRBJ2-1; 7 bases agree with TRBD1. The CDR3 is 15 amino acids. Germline V gene lookup returns CDR1 KGHDR and CDR2 SFDVKD. The V and J ends lost 3 bases and 5 bases, in that order; junction bases with no gene match: 6. The CDR3 reads CATSDMTGYDNEQFF. CDR3 sequence (DNA): TGTGCCACCAGTGATATGACAGGGTATGACAATGAGCAGTTCTTC.

This clonotype appeared many times. The chain has TRBV4-1 and TRBJ2-1, with 12 bases lining up with TRBD2. The CDR3 sequence is 19 residues long. Germline values: CDR1 MGHRA, CDR2 YSYEKL. V shed 3 bases, J shed 10 bases, and the junction held 19 bases outside the gene matches. The CDR3 loop is CASSQPGRLAGVHNREQFF. The DNA for the CDR3 is TGCGCCAGCAGCCAGCCGGGGCGACTAGCGGGGGTTCACAATCGGGAGCAGTTCTTC.

This clonotype was seen only a few times. The chain carries TRBV6-5 and TRBJ1-5; D is possibly TRBD1 (6 bases). Between the trimmed V and J ends, which lost 5 bases and 2 bases, there was a span of 10 bases. The germline gives CDR1 MNHEY, CDR2 SVGAGI. This CDR3 contains 14 residues. Here the CDR3 reads CASSRTGRNQPQHF. CDR3 coding DNA: TGTGCCAGCAGTAGAACAGGGCGCAATCAGCCCCAGCATTTT.

V is TRBV3-1 and J is TRBJ2-5; D is perhaps TRBD1 or TRBD2 (5 bases each). Trimming shortened V by 1 base and J by 0 bases, and 21 bases separated the two germline ends. The CDR3 runs 19 residues. Germline CDR1 reads LGHDT; CDR2 reads YNNKEL (reference sequence). The CDR3 sequence: CASSQVWKGKGRNQETQYF. The CDR3, as DNA: TGTGCCAGCAGCCAAGTCTGGAAGGGGAAGGGGAGAAACCAAGAGACCCAGTACTTC.

This clonotype came up many times. The V gene is TRBV20-1, the J gene TRBJ1-2, with D possibly TRBD1 on 6 matching bases. Trimming pared 6 bases from V and 4 bases from J, leaving 15 bases between. CDR3 size: 13 residues. CDR1 is DFQATT, CDR2 SNEGSKA, per germline (reference sequence). CDR3 in DNA: TGCAGTGCCCGGAACAGGGACGCCTATGGCTACACCTTC. Translated: CSARNRDAYGYTF.

The V call is TRBV6-5, the J call TRBJ1-1, with a tentative D call TRBD1 (5 bases). Germline lookup yields CDR1 MNHEY and CDR2 SVGAGI. The CDR3 runs to 14 residues. The V end was cut by 0 bases, the J end by 4 bases, with 9 bases between. In DNA, the CDR3 is TGTGCCAGCAGTTACTCGTGGGGGAGCACTGAAGCTTTCTTT. Its protein product is CASSYSWGSTEAFF.

About this clonotype: A read error may produce the germline difference seen at one junction end. Here the CDR3 DNA reads TGTGCCAGCAGCCAAGAGACAGGGGGGCGAGCTTTATTT. Its protein is CASSQETGGRALF. This chain uses TRBV3-1 with TRBJ1-1; TRBD1 agrees at 9 bases. This CDR3 spans 13 amino acids. Germline V gene sequence: CDR1 LGHDT, CDR2 YNNKEL (reference sequence).

This clonotype turned up a few times. The V call is TRBV20-1, the J call TRBJ1-1, with D possibly being TRBD1 (6 bases). The CDR3 spans 15 residues. Trimming left V 0 bases short and J 2 bases short, with 13 bases between. CDR1 and CDR2 (germline): DFQATT, SNEGSKA (reference sequence). CDR3 in amino acids: CSAREGSGHNTEAFF. CDR3 sequence (DNA): TGCAGTGCTAGAGAAGGTTCGGGACACAACACTGAAGCTTTCTTT.

This clonotype occurred many times. The J gene is TRBJ2-1, the V gene TRBV7-3; weak D call: TRBD2 (6 bases). The ends were cut back, 2 bases at V and 8 bases at J, with 13 bases in the middle. This CDR3 is built from 14 residues. The germline CDR1 and CDR2 sequences are SGHTA and FQGTGA. DNA for the CDR3: TGTGCCAGCAGCTTAGGACTCTCGGGGGATGAGCAGTTCTTC. Its protein product is CASSLGLSGDEQFF.

This clonotype was observed at least ten times. This chain uses TRBV5-6 with TRBJ1-2, with D hard to call. V lost 3 bases and J 7 bases, leaving 19 bases between the germline ends. Germline V gives CDR1 SGHDT, CDR2 YYEEEE. This CDR3 has 15 amino acids. In DNA form, the CDR3 reads TGTGCCAGCAGCTCGGAACTTTTGAGAAAAGGTGGCTACACCTTC. This codes for CASSSELLRKGGYTF.

Many counts were recorded for this clonotype. The gene calls are TRBV6-5 and TRBJ1-1, with 7 bases that match TRBD1. The V gene's germline CDR1 is MNHEY and CDR2 SVGAGI. CDR3 size: 14 residues. J lost 1 base, V lost 5 bases, and 4 bases had no gene match. The CDR3 here is CASSQRTGNTEAFF. The CDR3 DNA is TGTGCCAGCAGTCAAAGGACAGGGAACACTGAAGCTTTCTTT.

This clonotype has a handful of counts. The chain carries TRBV5-1 and TRBJ1-2, with a possible D match to TRBD1 (6 bases). The CDR3 has 14 amino acids. The ends were cut back, 4 bases at V and 5 bases at J, with 15 bases in the middle. The V gene's germline CDR1 is SGHRS and CDR2 YFSETQ. The CDR3 DNA sequence: TGCGCCAGCAGCCCGGAGGGGGGAAAATATGGCTACACCTTC. It translates to CASSPEGGKYGYTF.

The sample holds many counts of this clonotype. V gene TRBV20-1 combines with J gene TRBJ1-2; TRBD1 matches at 8 bases. The length of the CDR3 is 19 residues. The junction had 20 bases not matched to a gene; V was cut back by 0 bases and J by 5 bases. Germline assignment: CDR1 DFQATT and CDR2 SNEGSKA (reference sequence). CDR3 region: CSAREEFGRTGPNLYGYTF. The DNA of the CDR3 is TGCAGTGCTAGAGAAGAATTTGGGCGGACAGGGCCGAACCTTTATGGCTACACCTTC.

The sample holds many counts of this clonotype. This chain uses TRBV7-3 with TRBJ2-3; the D gene is possibly TRBD2 (6 bases). Per germline, CDR1 SGHTA and CDR2 FQGTGA. The germline V and J ends were trimmed by 4 bases and 4 bases, with 15 bases remaining between them. The length of the CDR3 is 15 residues. This CDR3 is CASSSGLSSADTQYF. The CDR3, as DNA: TGTGCCAGCAGCTCGGGACTTTCGAGCGCAGATACGCAGTATTTT.

As to this clonotype: A much larger clone lies one base from this, so it may be a read error. The CDR3 here is CSAKGTQNTEAFF. As DNA, the CDR3 is TGCAGTGCAAAGGGCACTCAGAACACTGAAGCTTTCTTT. The genes are TRBV20-1 and TRBJ1-1; D unresolved. The CDR3 runs 13 residues. Germline V lookup: CDR1 DFQATT, CDR2 SNEGSKA (reference sequence). V was cut by 6 bases and J by 1 base, with 12 bases left in between.

This clonotype was seen a handful of times. In DNA, the CDR3 is TGTGCCAGCAGTACGCGGGCAACTAATGAAAAACTGTTTTTT. Translating it yields CASSTRATNEKLFF. This chain joins TRBV2 and TRBJ1-4; the D is unclear. The CDR3 is made up of 14 amino acids. V lost 5 bases to trimming and J lost 0 bases, with 7 bases between them. Germline CDR1 and CDR2: SNHLY and FYNNEI. Supplemented by reference TRBV2 and TRBJ1-4, the full variable domain reads EPEVTQTPSHQVTQMGQEVILRCVPISNHLYFYWYRQILGQKVEFLVSFYNNEISEKSEIFDDQFSVERPDGSNFTLKIRSTKLEDSAMYFCASSTRATNEKLFFGSGTQLSVL.

The chain recombines TRBV5-1 with TRBJ1-4; no definite D call. Germline-derived CDR1 and CDR2 are SGHRS and YFSETQ. Trimming stripped 4 bases from V and 5 bases from J, with 9 bases between. The CDR3 length is 13 residues. The CDR3 protein is CASSRASNEKLFF. The CDR3 nucleotides are TGCGCCAGCAGCCGCGCCAGCAATGAAAAACTGTTTTTT.

This clonotype was seen many times. The chain has TRBV7-9 and TRBJ1-1; 9 bases are a match to TRBD1. This CDR3 contains 15 residues. The V and J ends lost 5 bases and 5 bases, in that order; junction bases with no gene match: 9. The V gene's germline CDR1 is SEHNR and CDR2 FQNEAQ (reference sequence). CDR3 residues: CASSPRGQGGTEAFF. CDR3 sequence (DNA): TGTGCCAGCAGCCCACGGGGACAGGGAGGTACTGAAGCTTTCTTT.

At least ten counts were recorded for this clonotype. Here the CDR3 DNA reads TGTGCCAGCAGCTTGGACATTGCGAACGAGCAGTACTTC. This gives the protein CASSLDIANEQYF. The V and J genes are TRBV5-5 and TRBJ2-7; D unresolved. Germline V gives CDR1 SGHKS, CDR2 YYEKEE (reference sequence). The CDR3 contains 13 residues. Trimming pared 0 bases from V and 5 bases from J, leaving 9 bases between.